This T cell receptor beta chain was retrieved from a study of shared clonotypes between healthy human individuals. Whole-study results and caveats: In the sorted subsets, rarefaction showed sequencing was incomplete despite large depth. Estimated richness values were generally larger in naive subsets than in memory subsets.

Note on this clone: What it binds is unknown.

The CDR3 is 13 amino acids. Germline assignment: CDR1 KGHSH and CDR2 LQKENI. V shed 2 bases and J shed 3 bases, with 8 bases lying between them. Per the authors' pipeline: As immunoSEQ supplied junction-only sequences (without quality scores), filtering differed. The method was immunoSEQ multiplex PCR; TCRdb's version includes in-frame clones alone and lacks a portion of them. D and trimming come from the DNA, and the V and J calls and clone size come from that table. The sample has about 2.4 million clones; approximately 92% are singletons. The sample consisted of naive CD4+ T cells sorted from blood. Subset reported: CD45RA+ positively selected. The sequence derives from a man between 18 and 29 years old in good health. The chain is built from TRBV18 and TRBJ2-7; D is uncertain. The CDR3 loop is CASSPSQSYEQYF. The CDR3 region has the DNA TGTGCCAGCTCACCATCACAGAGCTACGAGCAGTACTTC.